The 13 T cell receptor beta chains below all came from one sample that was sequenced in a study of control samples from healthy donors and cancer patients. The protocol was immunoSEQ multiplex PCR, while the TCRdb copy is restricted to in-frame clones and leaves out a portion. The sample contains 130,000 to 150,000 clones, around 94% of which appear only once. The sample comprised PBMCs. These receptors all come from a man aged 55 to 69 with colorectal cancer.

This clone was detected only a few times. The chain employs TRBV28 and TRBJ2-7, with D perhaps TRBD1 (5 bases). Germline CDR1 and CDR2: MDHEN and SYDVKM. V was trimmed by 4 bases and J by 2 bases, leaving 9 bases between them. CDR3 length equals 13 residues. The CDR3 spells CASSSGQPYEQYF. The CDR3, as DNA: TGTGCCAGCAGTTCCGGACAACCCTACGAGCAGTACTTC.

DNA of the CDR3: TGTGCCAGTAGTACGAGGAGGGCAGACTATACGCAGTATTTT. This codes for CASSTRRADYTQYF. This sequence joins TRBV19 and TRBJ2-3, with a possible D match to TRBD2 (6 bases). The V end was cut by 4 bases, the J end by 7 bases, with 15 bases between. The CDR3 extends over 14 amino acids. Germline assignment: CDR1 LNHDA and CDR2 SQIVND (reference sequence).

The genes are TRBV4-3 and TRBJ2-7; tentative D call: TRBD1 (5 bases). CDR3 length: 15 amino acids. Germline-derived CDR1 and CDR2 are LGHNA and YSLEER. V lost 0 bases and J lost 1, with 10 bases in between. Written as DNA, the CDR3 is TGCGCCAGCAGCCAAGAATGGACATATTCCTACGAGCAGTACTTC. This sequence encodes CASSQEWTYSYEQYF.

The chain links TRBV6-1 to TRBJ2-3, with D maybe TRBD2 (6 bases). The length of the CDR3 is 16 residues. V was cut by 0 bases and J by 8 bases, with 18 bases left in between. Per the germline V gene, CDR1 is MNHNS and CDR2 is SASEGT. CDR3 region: CASSEAQGGVLGTQYF. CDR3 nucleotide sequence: TGTGCCAGCAGTGAAGCGCAAGGAGGGGTGTTGGGTACGCAGTATTTT.

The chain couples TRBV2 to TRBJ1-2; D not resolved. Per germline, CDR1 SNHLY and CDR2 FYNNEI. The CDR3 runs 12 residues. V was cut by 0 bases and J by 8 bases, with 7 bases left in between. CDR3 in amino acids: CASSEASRGYTF. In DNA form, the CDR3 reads TGTGCCAGCAGTGAAGCGAGCAGGGGCTACACCTTC.

CDR3 loop: CASSTGLAGGQGEQYF. The CDR3 DNA is TGTGCCAGCAGCACGGGACTAGCGGGGGGGCAGGGCGAGCAGTACTTC. The rearrangement joins TRBV7-2 to TRBJ2-7; 16 bases map to TRBD2. The CDR3 contains 16 residues. Germline V gene sequence: CDR1 SGHTA, CDR2 FQGNSA. V trimming: 5 bases; J trimming: 6 bases; junction bases outside the gene matches: 7.

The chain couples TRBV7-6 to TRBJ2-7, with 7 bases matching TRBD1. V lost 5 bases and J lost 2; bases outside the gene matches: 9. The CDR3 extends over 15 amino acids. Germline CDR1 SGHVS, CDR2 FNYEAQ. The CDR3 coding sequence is TGTGCCAGCAGCGCTACAGGGGCAGCCCCCTACGAGCAGTACTTC. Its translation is CASSATGAAPYEQYF.

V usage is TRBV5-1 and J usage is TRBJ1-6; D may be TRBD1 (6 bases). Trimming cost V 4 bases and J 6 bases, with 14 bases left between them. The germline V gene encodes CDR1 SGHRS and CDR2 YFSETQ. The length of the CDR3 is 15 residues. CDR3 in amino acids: CASSPHGQPNSPLHF. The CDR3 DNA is TGCGCCAGCAGCCCTCACGGACAGCCTAATTCACCCCTCCACTTT.

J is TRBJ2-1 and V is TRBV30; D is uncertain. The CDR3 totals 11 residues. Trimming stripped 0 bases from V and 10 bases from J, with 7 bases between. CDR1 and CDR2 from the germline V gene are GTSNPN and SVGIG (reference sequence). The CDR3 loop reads CAWSVVGEQFF. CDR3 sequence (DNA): TGTGCCTGGAGTGTAGTAGGGGAGCAGTTCTTC. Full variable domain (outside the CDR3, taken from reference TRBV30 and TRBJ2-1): SQTIHQWPATLVQPVGSPLSLECTVEGTSNPNLYWYRQAAGRGLQLLFYSVGIGQISSEVPQNLSASRPQDRQFILSSKKLLLSDSGFYLCAWSVVGEQFFGPGTRLTVL.

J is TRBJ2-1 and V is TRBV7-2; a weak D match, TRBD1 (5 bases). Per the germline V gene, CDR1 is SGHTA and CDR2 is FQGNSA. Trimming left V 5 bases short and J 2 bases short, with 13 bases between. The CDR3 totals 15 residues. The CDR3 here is CASSPRRATYNEQFF. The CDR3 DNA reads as TGTGCCAGCAGCCCCCGCAGGGCCACCTACAATGAGCAGTTCTTC.

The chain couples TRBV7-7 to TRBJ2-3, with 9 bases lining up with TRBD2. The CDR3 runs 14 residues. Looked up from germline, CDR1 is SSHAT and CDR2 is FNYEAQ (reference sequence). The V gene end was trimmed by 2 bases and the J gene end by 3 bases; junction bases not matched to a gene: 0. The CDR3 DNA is TGTGCCAGCAGCTTAAGCGGGGGGACAGATACGCAGTATTTT. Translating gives CASSLSGGTDTQYF.

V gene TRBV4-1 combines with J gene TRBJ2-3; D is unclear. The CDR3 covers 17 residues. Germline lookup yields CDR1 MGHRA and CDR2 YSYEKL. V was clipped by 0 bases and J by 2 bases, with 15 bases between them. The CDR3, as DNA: TGCGCCAGCAGCCAAGATTTTACGGGTCTCCCCACAGATACGCAGTATTTT. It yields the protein CASSQDFTGLPTDTQYF.

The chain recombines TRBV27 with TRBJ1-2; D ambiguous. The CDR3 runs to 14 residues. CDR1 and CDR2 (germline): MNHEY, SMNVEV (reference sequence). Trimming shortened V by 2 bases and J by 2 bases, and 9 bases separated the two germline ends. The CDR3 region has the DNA TGTGCCAGCAGTTTACGAGGCAACAACTATGGCTACACCTTC. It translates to CASSLRGNNYGYTF.